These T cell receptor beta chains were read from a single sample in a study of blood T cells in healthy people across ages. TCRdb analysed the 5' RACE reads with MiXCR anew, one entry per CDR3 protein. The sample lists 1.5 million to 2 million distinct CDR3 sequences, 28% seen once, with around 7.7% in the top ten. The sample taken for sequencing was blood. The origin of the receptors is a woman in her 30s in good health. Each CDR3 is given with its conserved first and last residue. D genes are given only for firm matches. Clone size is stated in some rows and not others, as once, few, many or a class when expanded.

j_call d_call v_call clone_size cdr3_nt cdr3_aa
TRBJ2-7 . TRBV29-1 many TGCAGCGTTCCGTCCAGGGGTTCGGGCGAGCAGTACTTC CSVPSRGSGEQYF
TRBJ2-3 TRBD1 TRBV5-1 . TGCGCCAGCACAAGGGGGCCAGGAGATACGCAGTATTTT CASTRGPGDTQYF
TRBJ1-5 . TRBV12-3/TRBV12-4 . TGTGTCAGCAGTTTCCAGTCGGCCGGTAGCAATCAGCCCCAGCATTTT CVSSFQSAGSNQPQHF
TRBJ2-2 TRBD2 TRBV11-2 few TGTGCCAGCAGTTATGGTACCGGGACTAGCGGTCGACGGGAGCTGTTTTTT CASSYGTGTSGRRELFF
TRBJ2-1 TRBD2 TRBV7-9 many TGTGCCAGCAGCCCCGGACTAGCGGGGGGGCGGTACAATGAGCAGTTCTTC CASSPGLAGGRYNEQFF
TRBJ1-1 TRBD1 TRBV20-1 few TGCAGTGCTAGTCCAGGGGGGTCGAGGATGGAGGCTTTCTTT CSASPGGSRMEAFF
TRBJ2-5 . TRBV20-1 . TGCAGTGCTAGAGATTGGCAGCGGGTGGAGACCCAGTACTTC CSARDWQRVETQYF
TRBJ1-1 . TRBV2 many TGTGCCAGCAGCGATCGTAACACTGAAGCTTTCTTT CASSDRNTEAFF
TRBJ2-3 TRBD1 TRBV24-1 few TGTGCCACCAGTGATTCCAGACAGGGTCCAGATACGCAGTATTTT CATSDSRQGPDTQYF
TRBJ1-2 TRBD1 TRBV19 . TGTGCCAGTAGTAGCCGGGACAGTCTTAACTATGGCTACACCTTC CASSSRDSLNYGYTF
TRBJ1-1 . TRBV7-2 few TGTGCCAGCAGCCGGTTTATTGCGTCGGAAGCTTTCTTT CASSRFIASEAFF
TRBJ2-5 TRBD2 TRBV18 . TGTGCCAGCTCGCCCCTAGCGGGGGCCCTCCTGGGAGAGACCCAGTACTTC CASSPLAGALLGETQYF
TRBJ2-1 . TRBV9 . TGTGCCAGCAGCGTAGAAGATTCGGGCGGGACCCGCTACAATGAGCAGTTCTTC CASSVEDSGGTRYNEQFF
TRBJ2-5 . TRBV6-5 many TGTGCCAGCAGTCGACAGGACGACCAAGAGACCCAGTACTTC CASSRQDDQETQYF
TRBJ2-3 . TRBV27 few TGTGCCAGCAGTTTAGGCAGGGATTATACGCAGTATTTT CASSLGRDYTQYF
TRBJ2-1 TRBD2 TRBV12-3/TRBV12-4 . TGTGCCAGCAGTCCGGGACTAGCGGGGGGCCCCTACAATGAGCAGTTCTTC CASSPGLAGGPYNEQFF
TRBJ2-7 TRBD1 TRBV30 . TGTGCCTGGAGTGTAACAGGGGGGAGTCCCTACGAGCAGTACTTC CAWSVTGGSPYEQYF
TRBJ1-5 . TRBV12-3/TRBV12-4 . TGTGCCAGCAAAGAGACGGAGGCGGGTCAGCCCCAGCATTTT CASKETEAGQPQHF
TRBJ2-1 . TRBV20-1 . TGCAGTGCTAGAGACCCGGGACTCCGTTATGAGCAGTTCTTC CSARDPGLRYEQFF